This T cell receptor beta chain comes out of a study of T cell responses to AZD1222 COVID-19 vaccine. Repertoires were generated with immunoSEQ multiplex PCR, while TCRdb's copy carries only in-frame clones and drops some. The top ten hold less than 55% of the sample, which has around 100,000 clones, about nine tenths seen once. This clone was seen more than once but under ten times. Sample: peripheral blood, taken on day 0 of AZD1222 vaccination. The origin of this receptor is an adult in good health.

The CDR3 here is CASSQELDNQPQHF. The CDR3 nucleotides are TGCGCCAGCAGCCAAGAATTGGATAATCAGCCCCAGCATTTT. The V gene is TRBV4-3, the J gene TRBJ1-5; D uncertain. This CDR3 is 14 amino acids long. V shed 0 bases and J shed 4 bases, with 7 bases lying between them. Germline V gene lookup returns CDR1 LGHNA and CDR2 YSLEER.